These T cell receptor beta chains were read from a single sample in a study of blood T cell repertoires in COVID-19. TCRdb's table, derived via immunoSEQ multiplex PCR, lists solely in-frame clones and lacks some. The table lists around 79,000 clones, roughly 83% of them singletons. The sequenced material came from peripheral blood. Every receptor here comes from a woman in her sixties or seventies with acute or convalescent COVID-19. Both conserved end residues are part of each CDR3. D genes are given only for firm matches. Rows give clone size only sometimes, using once, few, many, or a class for an expanded clone.

V gene	J gene	clone size	D gene	CDR3 protein	CDR3 DNA
TRBV5-6	TRBJ1-2	.	TRBD1	CASSFIQGLDYGYTF	TGTGCCAGCAGCTTCATACAGGGGCTCGACTATGGCTACACCTTC
TRBV7-9	TRBJ2-3	.	.	CASSFRTGGSTDTQYF	TGTGCCAGCAGCTTTAGAACAGGCGGAAGCACAGATACGCAGTATTTT
TRBV19	TRBJ2-7	.	TRBD2	CASSGTSGGAAEQYF	TGTGCCAGTAGTGGGACTAGCGGGGGGGCCGCCGAGCAGTACTTC
TRBV5-4	TRBJ1-5	.	.	CASSLDQGPQPQHF	TGTGCCAGCAGCTTGGATCAGGGTCCTCAGCCCCAGCATTTT
TRBV18	TRBJ1-1	.	.	CASSTLGGNTEAFF	TGTGCCAGCTCAACCCTCGGGGGGAACACTGAAGCTTTCTTT
TRBV2	TRBJ2-3	.	.	CARRGEGTDTQYF	TGTGCCCGCAGGGGAGAGGGCACAGATACGCAGTATTTT
TRBV15	TRBJ1-5	.	.	CATAKGDQPQHF	TGTGCCACTGCCAAGGGGGATCAGCCCCAGCATTTT
TRBV9	TRBJ1-6	.	TRBD1	CASSPRTGGNNSPLHF	TGTGCCAGCAGCCCTCGGACAGGAGGAAATAATTCACCCCTCCACTTT
TRBV3-1/TRBV3-2	TRBJ1-2	.	.	CASSLTLNIGGYTF	TGTGCCAGCAGCCTGACTCTAAACATCGGCGGCTACACCTTC
TRBV5-1	TRBJ1-3	.	.	CASSSDPGAGNTIYF	TGCGCCAGCAGCTCTGACCCAGGGGCCGGAAACACCATATATTTT
TRBV19	TRBJ2-3	.	TRBD2	CATRLMGGGTDTQYF	TGTGCCACCCGTTTAATGGGAGGGGGCACAGATACGCAGTATTTT
TRBV5-5	TRBJ1-6	once	.	CASSLGPPSPGSYNSPLHF	TGTGCCAGCAGCTTGGGCCCCCCCAGCCCAGGCTCCTATAATTCACCCCTCCACTTT
TRBV3-1/TRBV3-2	TRBJ1-1	once	TRBD1	CASSQDRDRVAKNTEAFF	TGTGCCAGCAGCCAAGATCGGGACAGGGTGGCCAAGAACACTGAAGCTTTCTTT
TRBV28	TRBJ1-2	.	.	CASKRDGYTF	TGTGCCAGCAAGAGGGATGGCTACACCTTC
TRBV15	TRBJ1-5	.	.	CATAPGFSNQPQHF	TGTGCCACCGCCCCAGGTTTTAGCAATCAGCCCCAGCATTTT
TRBV6-5	TRBJ2-7	.	TRBD1	CASSYGQGSHEQYF	TGTGCCAGCAGTTACGGACAGGGGTCCCACGAGCAGTACTTC
TRBV4-2	TRBJ1-4	few	TRBD1	CASSQGQGATNEKLFF	TGTGCCAGCAGCCAAGGACAGGGGGCAACTAATGAAAAACTGTTTTTT
TRBV18	TRBJ2-7	.	TRBD1	CASSSVDRGLSSYEQYF	TGTGCCAGCTCATCGGTAGACAGGGGCCTAAGCTCCTACGAGCAGTACTTC
TRBV19	TRBJ1-2	.	TRBD1	CASSIRAPGQGYGYTF	TGTGCCAGTAGTATTAGGGCGCCGGGACAGGGCTATGGCTACACCTTC
TRBV19	TRBJ1-2	.	TRBD1	CASSGTTGGYYGYTF	TGTGCCAGTAGTGGGACGACAGGGGGCTACTATGGCTACACCTTC
TRBV19	TRBJ1-1	.	TRBD1	CASSILGQGGAEAFF	TGTGCCAGTAGTATATTGGGACAGGGAGGCGCTGAAGCTTTCTTT
TRBV24-1	TRBJ2-2	.	.	CATSDGTVRTGELFF	TGTGCCACCAGTGATGGAACAGTACGGACCGGGGAGCTGTTTTTT
TRBV5-1	TRBJ2-3	.	TRBD1	CASSLGTGGWTDTQYF	TGCGCCAGCAGCTTGGGGACAGGGGGCTGGACAGATACGCAGTATTTT
TRBV5-6	TRBJ2-3	.	.	CASSSTDTQYF	TGTGCCAGCAGCTCTACAGATACGCAGTATTTT
TRBV5-6	TRBJ1-1	.	TRBD1	CASSLGKTGPLRTEAFF	TGTGCCAGCAGCTTAGGTAAGACAGGGCCCCTCCGGACTGAAGCTTTCTTT
TRBV6-2/TRBV6-3	TRBJ1-1	.	.	CASSPTAGGAGEAFF	TGTGCCAGCAGCCCTACGGCTGGGGGCGCCGGTGAAGCTTTCTTT
TRBV29-1	TRBJ2-1	.	.	CSSDSSYNEQFF	TGCAGTTCCGACAGTTCCTACAATGAGCAGTTCTTC
TRBV7-8	TRBJ1-2	.	.	CASSLQGNGYTF	TGTGCCAGCAGCTTGCAGGGAAACGGCTACACCTTC
TRBV2	TRBJ1-1	.	.	CASRSDMNTEAFF	TGTGCCAGCAGGTCGGACATGAACACTGAAGCTTTCTTT
TRBV6-5	TRBJ1-5	.	.	CASRPPTLGVEPQHF	TGTGCCAGCAGGCCACCGACGCTAGGCGTTGAGCCCCAGCATTTT
TRBV2	TRBJ1-1	.	.	CASREGGLNTEAFF	TGTGCCAGCAGGGAGGGAGGGTTGAACACTGAAGCTTTCTTT
TRBV9	TRBJ2-7	.	.	CASSVGPGEGEQYF	TGTGCCAGCAGCGTAGGCCCAGGGGAGGGCGAGCAGTACTTC
TRBV19	TRBJ1-1	.	TRBD1	CASSKTGQPNTEAFF	TGTGCCAGTAGTAAAACGGGACAGCCGAACACTGAAGCTTTCTTT
TRBV5-1	TRBJ2-3	.	TRBD2	CASSLASTSGGTDTQYF	TGCGCCAGCAGCTTGGCCTCTACTAGCGGGGGTACAGATACGCAGTATTTT
TRBV9	TRBJ1-1	.	.	CASSVDQQVLGGAFF	TGTGCCAGCAGCGTAGATCAACAGGTCTTGGGGGGAGCTTTCTTT
TRBV9	TRBJ2-2	.	TRBD2	CASSVATWTSGNTGELFF	TGTGCCAGCAGCGTAGCCACCTGGACTAGCGGGAACACCGGGGAGCTGTTTTTT
TRBV25-1	TRBJ1-6	.	.	CATKGPYNSPLHF	TGTGCCACCAAGGGGCCCTATAATTCACCCCTCCACTTT
TRBV6-1	TRBJ1-2	.	.	CASSEFPGVNYGYTF	TGTGCCAGCAGTGAATTCCCCGGTGTAAACTATGGCTACACCTTC
TRBV7-6	TRBJ2-1	.	.	CASSLDFSNEQFF	TGTGCCAGCAGCTTGGACTTCTCCAATGAGCAGTTCTTC
TRBV5-1	TRBJ1-1	.	.	CASSLDPGFRSNTEAFF	TGCGCCAGCAGCTTGGATCCAGGGTTTAGGTCGAACACTGAAGCTTTCTTT
TRBV10-2	TRBJ1-1	.	.	CASSESGVGTEAFF	TGCGCCAGCAGTGAGTCAGGGGTGGGCACTGAAGCTTTCTTT